This T cell receptor beta chain was documented in a study of blood T cells in healthy people across ages. Study-level findings and limits: Getting older went along with TCR beta diversity per million T cells dropping roughly linearly.

Worth noting for this clonotype: Antigen unknown.

A second PCR, run for about 7 to 11 cycles, used a sample-barcoded 5' primer plus a J-beta primer mix. Using its own MiXCR run on the 5' RACE reads, TCRdb lists one record per CDR3 protein. Among 1 million or so distinct CDR3 sequences listed, almost 25% were seen once. There are 14 residues in the CDR3. The ends were cut back, 3 bases at V and 2 bases at J, with 10 bases in the middle. These data were also filed under a second study, of T cells of mothers and their children.

The sequencing sample was made of blood. The V gene is TRBV12-3 or TRBV12-4, the J gene TRBJ2-5; D is unclear. The TCR comes from a girl aged 2 to 10 in good health. The CDR3, as DNA: TGTGCCAGCAGTTTCCGTCCGGAACAAGAGACCCAGTACTTC. It yields the protein CASSFRPEQETQYF.